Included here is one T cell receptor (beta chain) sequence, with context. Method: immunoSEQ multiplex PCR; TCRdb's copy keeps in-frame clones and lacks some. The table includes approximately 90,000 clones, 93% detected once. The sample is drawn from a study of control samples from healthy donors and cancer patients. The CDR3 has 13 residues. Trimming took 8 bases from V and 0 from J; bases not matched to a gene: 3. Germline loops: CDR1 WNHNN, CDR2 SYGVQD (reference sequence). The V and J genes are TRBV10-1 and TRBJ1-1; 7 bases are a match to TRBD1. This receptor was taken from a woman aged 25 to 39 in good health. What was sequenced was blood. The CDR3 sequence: CASSRGVNTEAFF. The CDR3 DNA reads TGCGCCAGCTCCAGGGGGGTGAACACTGAAGCTTTCTTT.